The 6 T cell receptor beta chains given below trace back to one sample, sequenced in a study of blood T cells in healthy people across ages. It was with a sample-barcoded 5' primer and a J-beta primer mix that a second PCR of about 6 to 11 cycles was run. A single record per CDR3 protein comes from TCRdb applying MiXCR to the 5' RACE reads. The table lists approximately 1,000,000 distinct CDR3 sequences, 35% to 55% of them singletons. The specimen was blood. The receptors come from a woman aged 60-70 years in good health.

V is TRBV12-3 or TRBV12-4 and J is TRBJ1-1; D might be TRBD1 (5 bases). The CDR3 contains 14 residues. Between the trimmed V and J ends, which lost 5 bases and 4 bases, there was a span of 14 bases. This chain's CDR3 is CASSVSRGGTEAFF. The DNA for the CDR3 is TGTGCCAGCAGTGTCAGCCGGGGGGGCACTGAAGCTTTCTTT.

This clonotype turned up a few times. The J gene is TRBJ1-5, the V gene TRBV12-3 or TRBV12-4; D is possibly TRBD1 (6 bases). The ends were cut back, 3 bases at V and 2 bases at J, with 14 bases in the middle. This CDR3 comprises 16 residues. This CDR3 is CASSFLGGARNQPQHF. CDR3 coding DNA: TGTGCCAGCAGTTTCCTCGGGGGCGCACGCAATCAGCCCCAGCATTTT.

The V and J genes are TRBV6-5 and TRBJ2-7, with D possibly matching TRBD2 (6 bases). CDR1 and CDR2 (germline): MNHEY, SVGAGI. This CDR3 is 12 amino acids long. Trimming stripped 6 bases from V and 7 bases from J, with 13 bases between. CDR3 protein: CASRNPRGEQYF. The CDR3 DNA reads TGTGCCAGCAGAAACCCCCGGGGGGAGCAGTACTTC.

In DNA form, the CDR3 reads TGTGCCAGCAGCGTTAAAGACAGTGGCAACACTGAAGCTTTCTTT. This sequence encodes CASSVKDSGNTEAFF. The V call is TRBV9, the J call TRBJ1-1; D perhaps matches TRBD1 (5 bases). Deletions cut 2 bases from V and 2 bases from J, with 13 bases between. The CDR3 covers 15 residues. CDR1 and CDR2 (germline): SGDLS, YYNGEE.

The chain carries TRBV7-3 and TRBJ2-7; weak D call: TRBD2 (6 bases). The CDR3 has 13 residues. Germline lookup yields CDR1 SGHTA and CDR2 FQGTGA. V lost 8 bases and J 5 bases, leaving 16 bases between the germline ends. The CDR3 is CASRGTDRDEQYF. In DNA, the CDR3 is TGTGCCAGCCGCGGGACTGACCGGGACGAGCAGTACTTC. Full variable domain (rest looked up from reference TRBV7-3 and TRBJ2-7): GAGVSQTPSNKVTEKGKYVELRCDPISGHTALYWYRQSLGQGPEFLIYFQGTGAADDSGLPNDRFFAVRPEGSVSTLKIQRTERGDSAVYLCASRGTDRDEQYFGPGTRLTVT.

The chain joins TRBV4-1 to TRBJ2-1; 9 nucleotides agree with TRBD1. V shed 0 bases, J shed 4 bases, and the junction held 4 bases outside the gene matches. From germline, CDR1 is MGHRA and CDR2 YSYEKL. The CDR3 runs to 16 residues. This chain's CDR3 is CASSQETGGFYNEQFF. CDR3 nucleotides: TGCGCCAGCAGCCAAGAAACAGGGGGCTTTTACAATGAGCAGTTCTTC.